A selection of T cell receptor beta chains follows, all from one sample in a study of identical twins. TCRdb called the 5' RACE reads again in MiXCR, with one record for every CDR3 protein. The sample holds fewer than 250,000 distinct CDR3 sequences, roughly a tenth seen once. Sample: memory (CD45RO+) T cells sorted from blood. The receptor set was obtained from a woman aged 18-30 years in good health. CDR3s include the opening cysteine and the closing phenylalanine or tryptophan. The order of the fields is D gene, clone size, J gene, V gene, CDR3 DNA, CDR3 protein. The D gene is left open where the match is weak. Clone size, where shown, is once, few, many, or a class for clones that have expanded.

d_call: .; clone_size: many; j_call: TRBJ2-2; v_call: TRBV5-1; cdr3_nt: TGCGCCAGCAGCTCTATGGGGCATGGCGGTTCCGGGGAGCTGTTTTTT; cdr3_aa: CASSSMGHGGSGELFF
d_call: TRBD1; clone_size: many; j_call: TRBJ1-1; v_call: TRBV20-1; cdr3_nt: TGCAGTGCTAGAGTAAGGGGGCGGGGGGATGCTGAAGCTTTCTTT; cdr3_aa: CSARVRGRGDAEAFF
d_call: .; clone_size: many; j_call: TRBJ2-3; v_call: TRBV6-5; cdr3_nt: TGTGCCAGCAGTTACAAAGGGGGACGGAGAACCACAGATACGCAGTATTTT; cdr3_aa: CASSYKGGRRTTDTQYF
d_call: .; clone_size: few; j_call: TRBJ1-3; v_call: TRBV18; cdr3_nt: TGTGCCAGCTCACCGTCCGACTCTGGAAACACCATATATTTT; cdr3_aa: CASSPSDSGNTIYF
d_call: .; clone_size: .; j_call: TRBJ1-2; v_call: TRBV7-2; cdr3_nt: TGTGCCAGCAGCACCCACAGGAGTACTAACTATGGCTACACCTTC; cdr3_aa: CASSTHRSTNYGYTF
d_call: .; clone_size: many; j_call: TRBJ2-2; v_call: TRBV5-1; cdr3_nt: TGCGCCAGCGGGACGGGAGAGCTTGACGGGGAGCTGTTTTTT; cdr3_aa: CASGTGELDGELFF
d_call: TRBD2; clone_size: .; j_call: TRBJ2-2; v_call: TRBV5-1; cdr3_nt: TGCGCCAGCAGCTGGGGACTAGAGAACACCGGGGAGCTGTTTTTT; cdr3_aa: CASSWGLENTGELFF
d_call: .; clone_size: .; j_call: TRBJ2-7; v_call: TRBV18; cdr3_nt: TGTGCCAGCTCACCCTCACTCGTCGGAGGCGGCGGGGACGAGCAGTACTTC; cdr3_aa: CASSPSLVGGGGDEQYF
d_call: .; clone_size: few; j_call: TRBJ1-2; v_call: TRBV3-1; cdr3_nt: TGTGCCAGCAGCCAAGAGGGAAGGGGCTACACCTTC; cdr3_aa: CASSQEGRGYTF
d_call: TRBD1; clone_size: many; j_call: TRBJ2-1; v_call: TRBV6-2/TRBV6-3; cdr3_nt: TGTGCCAGCAGATCCCCGGGACAGGGTGGTCCTGAGCAGTTCTTC; cdr3_aa: CASRSPGQGGPEQFF
d_call: .; clone_size: .; j_call: TRBJ1-4; v_call: TRBV12-3/TRBV12-4; cdr3_nt: TGTGCCAGCAGTCCCGGGGGGGCTGCTAATGAAAAACTGTTTTTT; cdr3_aa: CASSPGGAANEKLFF
d_call: .; clone_size: many; j_call: TRBJ2-7; v_call: TRBV5-1; cdr3_nt: TGCGCCAGCAGCTTGCTCGACTACTCCTACGAGCAGTACTTC; cdr3_aa: CASSLLDYSYEQYF
d_call: .; clone_size: many; j_call: TRBJ2-2; v_call: TRBV3-1; cdr3_nt: TGTGCCAGCAGCCAACTTTCGGGCCGAGTCACCGGGGAGCTGTTTTTT; cdr3_aa: CASSQLSGRVTGELFF
d_call: .; clone_size: few; j_call: TRBJ1-2; v_call: TRBV12-3/TRBV12-4; cdr3_nt: TGTGCCAGCAGTTGGGGGGGCTATGGCTACACCTTC; cdr3_aa: CASSWGGYGYTF
d_call: .; clone_size: many; j_call: TRBJ2-5; v_call: TRBV29-1; cdr3_nt: TGCAGCGTTCCGAAAGGGGATTGGGGAGAGACCCAGTACTTC; cdr3_aa: CSVPKGDWGETQYF
d_call: TRBD2; clone_size: few; j_call: TRBJ2-3; v_call: TRBV6-2/TRBV6-3; cdr3_nt: TGTGCCAGCAGTTCAGGGAGGGCCCCGAAGGTGCATACGCAGTATTTT; cdr3_aa: CASSSGRAPKVHTQYF
d_call: .; clone_size: .; j_call: TRBJ2-2; v_call: TRBV2; cdr3_nt: TGTGCCAGCCAAGAGGCAGGCTACCGGGGCGGGGAGCTGTTTTTT; cdr3_aa: CASQEAGYRGGELFF
d_call: .; clone_size: few; j_call: TRBJ1-1; v_call: TRBV29-1; cdr3_nt: TGCAGCCATTACCCCAGGGTGGACACTGAAGCTTTCTTT; cdr3_aa: CSHYPRVDTEAFF
d_call: .; clone_size: .; j_call: TRBJ1-3; v_call: TRBV3-1; cdr3_nt: TGTGCCAGCAGCCTTCAGACGGGAAACACCATATATTTT; cdr3_aa: CASSLQTGNTIYF
d_call: TRBD1; clone_size: many; j_call: TRBJ2-7; v_call: TRBV6-5; cdr3_nt: TGTGCCAGCAGTTACTTTAGGACAGGGGACGAGCAGTACTTC; cdr3_aa: CASSYFRTGDEQYF
d_call: TRBD2; clone_size: few; j_call: TRBJ2-2; v_call: TRBV2; cdr3_nt: TGTGCCAGCAGTCGGCTAGCGGGAGGGAACACCGGGGAGCTGTTTTTT; cdr3_aa: CASSRLAGGNTGELFF
d_call: .; clone_size: many; j_call: TRBJ1-1; v_call: TRBV29-1; cdr3_nt: TGCAGCGTCCGGGACACTCACACTGAAGCTTTCTTT; cdr3_aa: CSVRDTHTEAFF
d_call: .; clone_size: .; j_call: TRBJ1-4; v_call: TRBV11-3; cdr3_nt: TGTGCCAGCAGCTTATACGGCGGAAAACTGTTTTTT; cdr3_aa: CASSLYGGKLFF
d_call: .; clone_size: few; j_call: TRBJ2-1; v_call: TRBV4-3; cdr3_nt: TGCGCCAGCAGCCAAGATGGAAGTGGATACAATGAGCAGTTCTTC; cdr3_aa: CASSQDGSGYNEQFF
d_call: .; clone_size: many; j_call: TRBJ2-3; v_call: TRBV12-3/TRBV12-4; cdr3_nt: TGTGCCAGCAGTGTTCGTTACACAGATACGCAGTATTTT; cdr3_aa: CASSVRYTDTQYF
d_call: TRBD2; clone_size: few; j_call: TRBJ2-3; v_call: TRBV7-2; cdr3_nt: TGTGCCAGCACGGGACTAGCGGGCACAGATACGCAGTATTTT; cdr3_aa: CASTGLAGTDTQYF
d_call: .; clone_size: .; j_call: TRBJ1-5; v_call: TRBV12-3/TRBV12-4; cdr3_nt: TGTGCCAGCAGCCGTGGATTGGGCGGCAATCAGCCCCAGCATTTT; cdr3_aa: CASSRGLGGNQPQHF
d_call: .; clone_size: few; j_call: TRBJ2-1; v_call: TRBV11-2; cdr3_nt: TGTGCCAGCAGCGCGCTAGTCTGGGGTGAGCAGTTCTTC; cdr3_aa: CASSALVWGEQFF
d_call: .; clone_size: many; j_call: TRBJ2-5; v_call: TRBV11-2; cdr3_nt: TGTGCCAGCAGCCCCGGTGCCCAAGAGACCCAGTACTTC; cdr3_aa: CASSPGAQETQYF
d_call: .; clone_size: .; j_call: TRBJ2-7; v_call: TRBV7-4; cdr3_nt: TGTGCCAGCGGAGACCGGAAGAGCCGGGGCTACGAGCAGTACTTC; cdr3_aa: CASGDRKSRGYEQYF
d_call: .; clone_size: .; j_call: TRBJ1-1; v_call: TRBV6-5; cdr3_nt: TGTGCCAGCAGTTACTTCCAAGGAATGAACACTGAAGCTTTCTTT; cdr3_aa: CASSYFQGMNTEAFF
d_call: TRBD1; clone_size: .; j_call: TRBJ2-7; v_call: TRBV20-1; cdr3_nt: TGCAGTGCTCAGACAGGGTTCAGGGTCGAGCAGTACTTC; cdr3_aa: CSAQTGFRVEQYF
d_call: TRBD1; clone_size: many; j_call: TRBJ2-7; v_call: TRBV7-9; cdr3_nt: TGTGCCAGCAGCACAACCGGGACAGTTTACGAGCAGTACTTC; cdr3_aa: CASSTTGTVYEQYF
d_call: .; clone_size: few; j_call: TRBJ2-3; v_call: TRBV6-2/TRBV6-3; cdr3_nt: TGTGCCAGCAGTCCCGTAGTAGAAGATACGCAGTATTTT; cdr3_aa: CASSPVVEDTQYF
d_call: .; clone_size: few; j_call: TRBJ2-3; v_call: TRBV9; cdr3_nt: TGTGCCAGCAGCGTAGCCACCCCCGGGAATACGCAGTATTTT; cdr3_aa: CASSVATPGNTQYF
d_call: .; clone_size: few; j_call: TRBJ2-5; v_call: TRBV27; cdr3_nt: TGTGCCAGCAGTTCCCGACTAGGAGGAAGGGAGACCCAGTACTTC; cdr3_aa: CASSSRLGGRETQYF
d_call: .; clone_size: few; j_call: TRBJ2-2; v_call: TRBV7-2; cdr3_nt: TGTGCCAGCAGCTTAGGTTGGGGGACAGGGGAGCTGTTTTTT; cdr3_aa: CASSLGWGTGELFF
d_call: .; clone_size: many; j_call: TRBJ2-1; v_call: TRBV11-2; cdr3_nt: TGTGCCAGCAGCTTAGGGGCTAGCTCCTACAATGAGCAGTTCTTC; cdr3_aa: CASSLGASSYNEQFF
d_call: TRBD2; clone_size: few; j_call: TRBJ2-7; v_call: TRBV20-1; cdr3_nt: TGCAGTGCCGTTCCCGGGACTAGCGGATCCTACGAGCAGTACTTC; cdr3_aa: CSAVPGTSGSYEQYF
d_call: .; clone_size: .; j_call: TRBJ2-2; v_call: TRBV6-2/TRBV6-3; cdr3_nt: TGTGCCAGCAGCTCTCATCCGGGAAAACCACCCGGGGAGCTGTTTTTT; cdr3_aa: CASSSHPGKPPGELFF
d_call: .; clone_size: .; j_call: TRBJ1-1; v_call: TRBV27; cdr3_nt: TGTGCCAGCAGTGTACTAGTGAACACTGAAGCTTTCTTT; cdr3_aa: CASSVLVNTEAFF
d_call: .; clone_size: .; j_call: TRBJ2-1; v_call: TRBV13; cdr3_nt: TGTGCCAGCAGCTGGGGAAGGACCCCCTACAATGAGCAGTTCTTC; cdr3_aa: CASSWGRTPYNEQFF
d_call: .; clone_size: .; j_call: TRBJ2-4; v_call: TRBV7-2; cdr3_nt: TGTGCCAGCAGCTTAGGACAGGTTATAGCCAAAAACATTCAGTACTTC; cdr3_aa: CASSLGQVIAKNIQYF
d_call: .; clone_size: many; j_call: TRBJ2-5; v_call: TRBV4-2; cdr3_nt: TGTGCCAGCAGTTATGAGGCTAAAGAGACCCAGTACTTC; cdr3_aa: CASSYEAKETQYF
d_call: .; clone_size: few; j_call: TRBJ1-2; v_call: TRBV7-9; cdr3_nt: TGTGCCAGCAGCTTGGGTGGCTACACCTTC; cdr3_aa: CASSLGGYTF
d_call: .; clone_size: .; j_call: TRBJ1-2; v_call: TRBV7-2; cdr3_nt: TGTGCCAGCAGCTTAGCCTTTCGGACCCCTTATGGCTACACCTTC; cdr3_aa: CASSLAFRTPYGYTF
d_call: TRBD1; clone_size: many; j_call: TRBJ1-2; v_call: TRBV12-3/TRBV12-4; cdr3_nt: TGTGCCAGCAGTGACAGGGGAGGCTACACCTTC; cdr3_aa: CASSDRGGYTF
d_call: .; clone_size: few; j_call: TRBJ1-4; v_call: TRBV10-3; cdr3_nt: TGTGCCATCAGTGCGGGGGCAACTAATGAAAAACTGTTTTTT; cdr3_aa: CAISAGATNEKLFF
d_call: .; clone_size: few; j_call: TRBJ2-5; v_call: TRBV6-1; cdr3_nt: TGTGCCAGCAGACCGACAGGAGGGGTCGAGACCCAGTACTTC; cdr3_aa: CASRPTGGVETQYF
d_call: .; clone_size: .; j_call: TRBJ1-5; v_call: TRBV12-3/TRBV12-4; cdr3_nt: TGTGCCAGCAGAAAAAGAGAGGGCAATCAGCCCCAGCATTTT; cdr3_aa: CASRKREGNQPQHF
d_call: .; clone_size: .; j_call: TRBJ1-1; v_call: TRBV2; cdr3_nt: TGTGCCAGCAGCCCCCAGGGGCCGGTCGCCGGCGGCACTGAAGCTTTCTTT; cdr3_aa: CASSPQGPVAGGTEAFF
d_call: .; clone_size: many; j_call: TRBJ2-7; v_call: TRBV5-6; cdr3_nt: TGTGCCAGCAGCTTGATCGGATCAGCCTCCTACGAGCAGTACTTC; cdr3_aa: CASSLIGSASYEQYF
d_call: .; clone_size: many; j_call: TRBJ1-1; v_call: TRBV7-8; cdr3_nt: TGTGCCAGCAGCGTATCGCACTCTGAAGCTTTCTTT; cdr3_aa: CASSVSHSEAFF
d_call: TRBD1; clone_size: many; j_call: TRBJ2-2; v_call: TRBV20-1; cdr3_nt: TGCAGTGCTAGAGATTTAAAGAGGACAGGGAACACCGGGGAGCTGTTTTTT; cdr3_aa: CSARDLKRTGNTGELFF
d_call: .; clone_size: few; j_call: TRBJ2-3; v_call: TRBV21-1; cdr3_nt: TGTGCCAGCCCCTCCCCGGGACAGGGGGCCTCGGATACGCAGTATTTT; cdr3_aa: CASPSPGQGASDTQYF
d_call: .; clone_size: few; j_call: TRBJ2-5; v_call: TRBV2; cdr3_nt: TGTGCCAGCAAGTTCAGCCAAGGGTTGAAGACCCAGTACTTC; cdr3_aa: CASKFSQGLKTQYF
d_call: .; clone_size: many; j_call: TRBJ2-4; v_call: TRBV11-3; cdr3_nt: TGTGCCAGCAGCCCTGAAGCAGGAGAAAACATTCAGTACTTC; cdr3_aa: CASSPEAGENIQYF
d_call: .; clone_size: many; j_call: TRBJ2-1; v_call: TRBV30; cdr3_nt: TGTGCCTGGAGTGCGGGGCTAGCGAGTTCGGAGCAGTTCTTC; cdr3_aa: CAWSAGLASSEQFF
d_call: .; clone_size: .; j_call: TRBJ1-4; v_call: TRBV20-1; cdr3_nt: TGCAGTGCTAGGGGGCCTACTAATGAAAAACCGTTTTTT; cdr3_aa: CSARGPTNEKPFF